This passage covers 10 T cell receptor beta chains from one sample sequenced in a study of T-cell reconstitution after alpha-beta-depleted transplantation in children. A library of TCRbeta sequences, prepared with unique molecular identifiers, was generated. TCRdb reprocessed the PCR reads with MiXCR, giving one entry per CDR3 protein. The table shows 300,000 or so distinct CDR3 sequences, with 9.5% to 10% occurring only once. Sequenced here: PBMCs from the stem cell graft donor, sampled from the stem cell graft. These receptors were collected from a human donor who donated a stem cell graft to a child with SCID.

The V call is TRBV4-2, the J call TRBJ2-3; D perhaps matches TRBD2 (6 bases). The CDR3 loop spans 15 amino acids. The V gene's germline CDR1 is LGHNA and CDR2 YNFKEQ. Trimming stripped 5 bases from V and 0 bases from J, with 12 bases between. The CDR3 region has the DNA TGTGCCAGCAGCTTCGGGGGACCTAGCACAGATACGCAGTATTTT. This translates into CASSFGGPSTDTQYF.

The chain employs TRBV20-1 and TRBJ2-3, with D perhaps TRBD2 (7 bases). Between the trimmed V and J ends, which lost 6 bases and 0 bases, there was a span of 13 bases. From germline, CDR1 is DFQATT and CDR2 SNEGSKA (reference sequence). This CDR3 has 14 amino acids. Here the CDR3 reads CSATGGTSTDTQYF. The CDR3 nucleotides are TGCAGTGCCACGGGGGGCACTAGCACAGATACGCAGTATTTT.

V usage is TRBV4-1 and J usage is TRBJ2-5; D remains ambiguous. CDR3 size: 17 residues. The V gene's germline CDR1 is MGHRA and CDR2 YSYEKL. Deletions cut 6 bases from V and 1 base from J, with 21 bases between. The CDR3 sequence is CASSPDLGRGRQETQYF. CDR3 nucleotide sequence: TGCGCCAGCAGTCCGGATTTAGGGCGCGGACGCCAAGAGACCCAGTACTTC.

The sample holds a few counts of this clonotype. V usage is TRBV27 and J usage is TRBJ2-7; D remains unclear. Germline CDR1 is MNHEY and CDR2 is SMNVEV (reference sequence). V lost 6 bases and J 4 bases, leaving 16 bases between the germline ends. CDR3 length equals 14 residues. CDR3: CASSLDGGRYEQYF. The CDR3 nucleotides read TGTGCCAGCAGCCTGGACGGCGGTCGATACGAGCAGTACTTC.

This clonotype showed up just a few times. V usage is TRBV12-3 or TRBV12-4 and J usage is TRBJ2-2; the D gene is possibly TRBD1 (5 bases). The CDR3 totals 14 residues. Trimming shortened V by 4 bases and J by 7 bases, and 13 bases separated the two germline ends. CDR3 coding DNA: TGTGCCAGCAGTTCACAGGATTGGGGCGGGGAGCTGTTTTTT. It yields the protein CASSSQDWGGELFF.

This clonotype was found a few times. This chain uses TRBV5-5 with TRBJ2-2; D uncertain. This CDR3 has 15 residues. Germline lookup yields CDR1 SGHKS and CDR2 YYEKEE (reference sequence). V dropped 0 bases and J dropped 4 bases, with 10 bases sitting between them. The CDR3, as DNA: TGTGCCAGCAGCTTGGATCCAGTCTCCACCGGGGAGCTGTTTTTT. Translation: CASSLDPVSTGELFF.

The chain employs TRBV10-2 and TRBJ2-7, with D unresolved. In germline, CDR1 is WSHSY, CDR2 SAAADI. Trimming cost V 3 bases and J 0 bases, with 12 bases left between them. CDR3 size: 15 residues. DNA for the CDR3: TGCGCCAGCAGTGAATTGGTTGGCGGCTCCTACGAGCAGTACTTC. Translation: CASSELVGGSYEQYF.

V and J are TRBV6-1 and TRBJ2-3; D is unresolved. V lost 6 bases to trimming and J lost 6 bases, with 13 bases between them. This CDR3 region has 13 residues. In germline, CDR1 is MNHNS, CDR2 SASEGT. The CDR3 DNA is TGTGCCAGCAGCAACGTGGTCGGCGATACGCAGTATTTT. Its translation: CASSNVVGDTQYF.

V and J are TRBV6-1 and TRBJ2-7; 8 bases map to TRBD1. The CDR3 sequence is 14 residues long. J was trimmed by 3 bases and V by 2 bases; bases with no gene match: 3. CDR1 is MNHNS, CDR2 SASEGT, per germline. CDR3 sequence reads: CASSETQGDYEQYF. Written as DNA, the CDR3 is TGTGCCAGCAGTGAAACACAGGGGGACTACGAGCAGTACTTC.

This chain uses TRBV3-1 with TRBJ2-1; TRBD2 matches at 8 bases. The CDR3 is 22 amino acids. The V gene's germline CDR1 is LGHDT and CDR2 YNNKEL (reference sequence). Unmatched junction bases numbered 27, after V lost 4 bases and J lost 4 bases. The CDR3 is CASSPPRQGGTGGPQNYNEQFF. The DNA for the CDR3 is TGTGCCAGCAGCCCCCCTAGGCAGGGCGGGACGGGGGGGCCTCAAAATTACAATGAGCAGTTCTTC.